This record looks at one T cell receptor (beta chain) sequence and its context. Its antigen is still unknown. These data are taken from a study of T cell responses to AZD1222 COVID-19 vaccine. Second-dose recipients at about 4 or about 12 weeks were treated as one pooled group. Sequencing was performed with immunoSEQ multiplex PCR; in TCRdb, only in-frame clones are kept and a portion is missing. The table shows roughly 120,000 clones, with just over 85% occurring only once. Broader study findings: In a largely white British group with more females than males, clonal diversity was possibly underestimated. Spike-specific TCR breadth and depth went up after people got two AZD1222 doses.

V lost 0 bases, J lost 4 bases, and 9 bases lay in between. This CDR3 region has 14 residues. Germline CDR1 and CDR2: LGHNA and YSLEER. The specimen comprised peripheral blood, sampled 28 days after the second AZD1222 dose. The chain couples TRBV4-3 to TRBJ1-1; D is unresolved. The sequence came from an adult who received the AZD1222 COVID-19 vaccine. The CDR3: CASSQDPQATEAFF. DNA of the CDR3: TGCGCCAGCAGCCAAGATCCCCAGGCCACTGAAGCTTTCTTT.